This T cell receptor (beta chain) was retrieved from a study of technical replicates of blood from several donors (dated by TCRdb to 2017 to 2019). Receptor libraries were prepared by the immunoSEQ multiplex PCR assay. TCRdb took this table from immuneACCESS and kept in-frame rearrangements with V and J called. Such tables lack part of the clones; where checked against another copy, unresolved V genes explain under half of the gap, and the rest is unexplained. Counted in this sample were 65,000 to 85,000 clones; 95% to 98% of them appeared once. Approximately 0.15% of the sample rests with the top ten. Details on this clone: Its antigen remains undetermined. No base quality information exists; no much larger clone differs at one position.

Material: T cells isolated from PBMCs. The clonotype was recovered from a human donor in good health.

The CDR3 loop reads CASKGAGAAEAFF. The DNA is as follows: TGTGCCAGCAAGGGGGCAGGGGCCGCTGAAGCTTTCTTT. The rearranged chain carries TRBV6-5 and TRBJ1-1; 7 central bases correspond to TRBD1. The germline V gene sets CDR1 to MNHEY and CDR2 to SVGAGI. The germline V and J ends show losses of 7 bases and 6 bases respectively, and no gene match explains 8 bases of the junction. The cysteine opens and the phenylalanine closes a CDR3 of 13 amino acids. Only the CDR3 region is kept as DNA, spanning 39 bases read in frame from base 1.